This entry lists 31 T cell receptor beta chains sequenced from one sample in a study of T-cell memory formation after mild COVID-19. One entry per CDR3 protein results from TCRdb running MiXCR on the 5' RACE reads. The table has some 340,000 distinct CDR3 sequences, over 10% seen once. Sequences were obtained from PBMCs or a T cell subset sorted from them (not recorded which). These receptors came from a man aged 18 to 29 who had mild COVID-19 (a few samples of this study predate the infection). Cell type and time point are not known.

In this sample, this clonotype turned up a few times. The CDR3 region has the DNA TGTGCCAGCAGCTTAGGTTCGGACAGACCTTCGGGGGCCCTCCACTTT. Amino acid sequence: CASSLGSDRPSGALHF. The chain uses TRBV7-9 and TRBJ1-6; maybe TRBD1 (6 bases). CDR1 is SEHNR, CDR2 FQNEAQ, per germline (reference sequence). This CDR3 is 16 amino acids long. The V and J ends lost 1 base and 14 bases respectively, with 21 bases between them.

This clonotype was seen a handful of times. V and J are TRBV4-1 and TRBJ1-5; TRBD1 might be the D (6 bases). Between the trimmed V and J ends, which lost 0 bases and 7 bases, there was a span of 13 bases. CDR1 is MGHRA, CDR2 YSYEKL, per germline. CDR3 length: 15 residues. The CDR3 region is CASSQDWGAEQPQHF. CDR3 nucleotides: TGCGCCAGCAGCCAAGATTGGGGGGCCGAGCAGCCCCAGCATTTT.

This clonotype was detected a few times. The chain combines TRBV6-2 or TRBV6-3 with TRBJ1-3; D is ambiguous. The CDR3 is 16 residues long. Germline values: CDR1 MNHEY, CDR2 SVGEGT. Trimming removed 6 bases at V and 2 bases at J, with 17 bases between. CDR3 region: CASRYGPVGTGNTIYF. The CDR3 DNA sequence: TGTGCCAGCAGATACGGGCCGGTCGGTACTGGAAACACCATATATTTT.

V gene TRBV7-9 combines with J gene TRBJ1-6, with 7 positions matching TRBD1. CDR1 is SEHNR, CDR2 FQNEAQ, per germline (reference sequence). This CDR3 contains 14 residues. Trimming removed 0 bases from V and 11 bases from J; junction bases left unmatched: 4. The CDR3 region has the DNA TGTGCCAGCAGCTTAGCTGAGGGGGCGACACCCCTCCACTTT. This gives the protein CASSLAEGATPLHF.

This clonotype was recorded at least ten times. This chain joins TRBV7-8 and TRBJ2-3, with 7 bases matching TRBD1. This CDR3 comprises 17 residues. Germline V lookup: CDR1 SGHVS, CDR2 FQNEAQ. Germline trimming cut 1 base from V and 6 bases from J; bases unmatched to any gene: 13. CDR3 in DNA: TGTGCCAGCAGCTTAGAGGGTGAGGACAGGTCATGGGATACGCAGTATTTT. Translated, it gives CASSLEGEDRSWDTQYF.

This clonotype came up a few times. The chain couples TRBV5-5 to TRBJ2-3, with 11 bases aligning to TRBD2. Germline V lookup: CDR1 SGHKS, CDR2 YYEKEE (reference sequence). The junction had 10 bases not matched to a gene; V was cut back by 4 bases and J by 0 bases. CDR3 size: 18 residues. CDR3 amino acids: CASSHPGTSGPSTDTQYF. As DNA, the CDR3 is TGTGCCAGCAGCCACCCCGGGACTAGCGGACCTAGCACAGATACGCAGTATTTT. Using reference TRBV5-5 and TRBJ2-3 for the parts outside the CDR3, the full variable domain is DAGVTQSPTHLIKTRGQQVTLRCSPISGHKSVSWYQQVLGQGPQFIFQYYEKEERGRGNFPDRFSARQFPNYSSELNVNALLLGDSALYLCASSHPGTSGPSTDTQYFGPGTRLTVL.

This clonotype turned up a few times. The V call is TRBV7-2, the J call TRBJ1-1; TRBD1 might be the D (6 bases). Germline V gives CDR1 SGHTA, CDR2 FQGNSA. V was cut by 5 bases and J by 1 base, with 14 bases left in between. The CDR3 covers 15 residues. The CDR3: CASSPRGDTNTEAFF. The CDR3 region has the DNA TGTGCCAGCAGCCCGCGGGGGGACACGAACACTGAAGCTTTCTTT.

This clonotype came up many times. The chain links TRBV10-3 to TRBJ1-1, with D maybe TRBD1 (5 bases). Germline CDR1 reads ENHRY; CDR2 reads SYGVKD. The CDR3 extends over 15 amino acids. Trimming left V 2 bases short and J 5 bases short, with 15 bases between. In nucleotides, the CDR3 is TGTGCCATCAGTGAGGGGTGGCAGGGAAGAACTGAAGCTTTCTTT. The encoded protein is CAISEGWQGRTEAFF.

This chain joins TRBV27 and TRBJ2-1; D not certain. CDR1 and CDR2 (germline): MNHEY, SMNVEV (reference sequence). This CDR3 contains 13 residues. Trimming left V 2 bases short and J 5 bases short, with 7 bases between. CDR3 DNA: TGTGCCAGCAGTTTAGCCGAGGACAATGAGCAGTTCTTC. Residues: CASSLAEDNEQFF.

In this sample, this clonotype turned up a few times. V and J are TRBV30 and TRBJ2-1; 9 positions match TRBD1. V lost 4 bases, J lost 9 bases, and 10 bases stayed unmatched. The CDR3 covers 14 residues. The germline V gene has CDR1 GTSNPN and CDR2 SVGIG (reference sequence). The CDR3 loop reads CAWTRDRAWAEQFF. In DNA, the CDR3 is TGTGCCTGGACCCGGGACAGGGCATGGGCTGAGCAGTTCTTC.

This clonotype was recorded a few times. The rearrangement joins TRBV7-8 to TRBJ2-7, with D hard to call. Trimming cost V 1 base and J 6 bases, with 7 bases left between them. CDR1 and CDR2 from the germline V gene are SGHVS and FQNEAQ. The CDR3 is made up of 12 amino acids. This CDR3 is CASSLGTVEQYV. Written as DNA, the CDR3 is TGTGCCAGCAGCTTAGGTACAGTCGAGCAGTACGTC.

This clonotype was counted between two and nine times. This chain joins TRBV12-3 or TRBV12-4 and TRBJ1-3; no reliable D call. With 6 bases removed from V and 0 bases from J, the gap between germline ends came to 12 bases. CDR3 size: 15 residues. The DNA for the CDR3 is TGTGCCAGCAGCCCAGACGTAGGCTCTGGAAACACCATATATTTT. Translation: CASSPDVGSGNTIYF.

The chain has TRBV7-2 and TRBJ2-1; the D gene is possibly TRBD1 (5 bases). Germline values: CDR1 SGHTA, CDR2 FQGNSA. Deletions cut 2 bases from V and 4 bases from J, with 21 bases between. The CDR3 extends over 18 amino acids. The CDR3 DNA reads TGTGCCAGCAGCTTATCGTTGACAGCTGTTGGTGGGTACAATGAGCAGTTCTTC. Translating it yields CASSLSLTAVGGYNEQFF.

This chain links TRBV12-3 or TRBV12-4 with TRBJ2-5; weak D call: TRBD1 (5 bases). With 4 bases removed from V and 6 bases from J, the gap between germline ends came to 12 bases. The CDR3 spans 13 residues. The CDR3 DNA follows: TGTGCCAGCAGTTATCAGGGTACCCAGACCCAGTACTTC. Protein sequence: CASSYQGTQTQYF.

This clonotype came up a few times. The chain joins TRBV12-3 or TRBV12-4 to TRBJ1-3, with 8 bases fitting TRBD1. V shed 6 bases, J shed 7 bases, and the junction held 8 bases outside the gene matches. The CDR3 covers 14 residues. The CDR3 spells CASRETGVHNTIYF. For the CDR3, the DNA is TGTGCCAGCAGGGAGACAGGGGTACATAACACCATATATTTT.

In this sample, this clonotype turned up a few times. The chain couples TRBV7-9 to TRBJ1-1; D unclear. V was clipped by 5 bases and J by 5 bases, with 15 bases between them. From germline, CDR1 is SEHNR and CDR2 FQNEAQ (reference sequence). This CDR3 spans 14 amino acids. The CDR3 protein is CASSPHSEVTEAFF. The DNA for the CDR3 is TGTGCCAGCAGCCCCCACTCTGAGGTGACTGAAGCTTTCTTT.

At least ten counts were recorded for this clonotype. The chain links TRBV27 to TRBJ2-5; 12 bases line up with TRBD1. The junction had 6 bases not matched to a gene; V was cut back by 5 bases and J by 5 bases. Germline CDR1 is MNHEY and CDR2 is SMNVEV (reference sequence). This CDR3 comprises 15 residues. CDR3 loop: CASSTGTGGAETQYF. The CDR3 bases are TGTGCCAGCAGTACCGGGACAGGGGGCGCGGAGACCCAGTACTTC.

This clonotype occurred a few times. The chain employs TRBV12-3 or TRBV12-4 and TRBJ1-5; D not certain. V lost 4 bases to trimming and J lost 1 base, with 14 bases between them. This CDR3 comprises 16 residues. In DNA, the CDR3 is TGTGCCAGCAGTTCCCGGAGGGAAGGGAGCAATCAGCCCCAGCATTTT. It is translated as CASSSRREGSNQPQHF.

This clonotype showed up many times. The V call is TRBV20-1, the J call TRBJ2-4, with D perhaps TRBD1 or TRBD2 (5 bases each). The germline V gene has CDR1 DFQATT and CDR2 SNEGSKA (reference sequence). There are 13 residues in the CDR3. V lost 6 bases to trimming and J lost 4 bases, with 13 bases between them. This chain's CDR3 is CSAGAAGKNIQYF. CDR3 DNA sequence: TGCAGTGCCGGGGCAGCCGGAAAAAACATTCAGTACTTC.

The J gene is TRBJ1-4, the V gene TRBV5-1, with 7 positions matching TRBD1. The junction had 6 bases not matched to a gene; V was cut back by 4 bases and J by 3 bases. This CDR3 spans 15 amino acids. Per germline, CDR1 SGHRS and CDR2 YFSETQ. Here the CDR3 reads CASSGRGGSNEKLFF. CDR3 bases: TGCGCCAGCAGCGGCAGGGGGGGATCTAATGAAAAACTGTTTTTT.

The table lists this clonotype with many counts. The V call is TRBV5-1, the J call TRBJ2-1; no definite D call. Germline CDR1 and CDR2: SGHRS and YFSETQ. This CDR3 comprises 11 residues. The ends were cut back, 0 bases at V and 10 bases at J, with 5 bases in the middle. The CDR3 coding sequence is TGCGCCAGCAGCTTGGGTCCAGAGCAGTTCTTC. Translating gives CASSLGPEQFF.

The table lists this clonotype with a few counts. The V gene is TRBV7-9, the J gene TRBJ1-2; 7 bases map to TRBD1. This CDR3 has 16 residues. Unmatched junction bases numbered 16, after V lost 5 bases and J lost 7 bases. CDR1 is SEHNR, CDR2 FQNEAQ, per germline (reference sequence). The CDR3 loop is CASSPDRVRPWSGYTF. The CDR3 region has the DNA TGTGCCAGCAGCCCCGACAGGGTGAGACCCTGGTCTGGCTACACCTTC.

There are a few counts of this clonotype. The chain has TRBV10-3 and TRBJ2-1, with 8 bases matching TRBD2. The CDR3 length is 14 residues. V lost 3 bases, J lost 8 bases, and 6 bases stayed unmatched. Germline V gives CDR1 ENHRY, CDR2 SYGVKD. CDR3 coding DNA: TGTGCCATCAGTGACCTTAATAGCGGGGATGAGCAGTTCTTC. Translation gives CAISDLNSGDEQFF.

This chain connects TRBV28 to TRBJ1-6, with D maybe TRBD1 (5 bases). With 5 bases removed from V and 1 base from J, the gap between germline ends came to 12 bases. Germline V CDR1 and CDR2: MDHEN, SYDVKM. The CDR3 spans 16 residues. The CDR3 here is CASSGRGTSYNSPLHF. In nucleotides, the CDR3 is TGTGCCAGCAGTGGTAGGGGAACTTCCTATAATTCACCCCTCCACTTT.

This chain connects TRBV4-1 to TRBJ2-5, with TRBD2 as a possible D gene (6 bases). CDR3 length equals 14 residues. Germline CDR1 MGHRA, CDR2 YSYEKL. The germline V and J ends were trimmed by 2 bases and 3 bases, with 10 bases remaining between them. The CDR3 coding sequence is TGCGCCAGCAGCCAACCGGGACTCAAAGAGACCCAGTACTTC. It translates to CASSQPGLKETQYF.

This clonotype turned up a few times. The chain couples TRBV28 to TRBJ1-1; D unresolved. V dropped 8 bases and J dropped 4 bases, with 11 bases sitting between them. The CDR3 length is 12 residues. Germline lookup yields CDR1 MDHEN and CDR2 SYDVKM. The CDR3 protein is CASGLDGTEAFF. The DNA of the CDR3 is TGTGCCAGCGGCCTGGACGGCACTGAAGCTTTCTTT.

This clonotype was detected a few times. The rearrangement joins TRBV7-9 to TRBJ2-1, with D possibly matching TRBD2 (5 bases). V lost 5 bases and J 3 bases, leaving 8 bases between the germline ends. Germline lookup yields CDR1 SEHNR and CDR2 FQNEAQ (reference sequence). The CDR3 length is 13 residues. The CDR3 nucleotides are TGTGCCAGCAGCCGCGAGGGCTACAATGAGCAGTTCTTC. As protein: CASSREGYNEQFF.

As concerns this clonotype: One junction end disagrees with the germline gene, perhaps due to a read error. The chain is built from TRBV10-2 and TRBJ1-1; D is possibly TRBD1 (5 bases). The CDR3 runs to 13 residues. Per germline, CDR1 WSHSY and CDR2 SAAADI. CDR3 DNA sequence: TGCGCCAGCAATGAGGGACCGGGGACTGAAGCTTTCTTT. It yields the protein CASNEGPGTEAFF.

This clonotype was observed at least ten times. The rearrangement links TRBV12-3 or TRBV12-4 to TRBJ2-1; 7 bases are a match to TRBD1. The CDR3 totals 16 residues. J was trimmed by 12 bases and V by 2 bases; bases with no gene match: 16. DNA of the CDR3: TGTGCCAGCAGTTTAAGGCAGGGACGGCTCTCAGGGGGGCAGTTCTTC. Residues: CASSLRQGRLSGGQFF.

This clonotype was counted between two and nine times. V and J are TRBV27 and TRBJ1-4; D may be TRBD1 (6 bases). Germline V gene data show CDR1 as MNHEY and CDR2 as SMNVEV (reference sequence). This CDR3 region has 16 residues. V gave up 5 bases and J gave up 3 bases, with 16 bases separating them. CDR3 in amino acids: CASSQRPGASNEKLFF. In DNA, the CDR3 is TGTGCCAGCAGTCAAAGGCCGGGGGCCTCTAATGAAAAACTGTTTTTT.

V usage is TRBV5-1 and J usage is TRBJ2-1, with 9 bases aligning to TRBD1. The CDR3 has 15 residues. V was clipped by 3 bases and J by 7 bases; unmatched bases: 8. Germline CDR1 is SGHRS and CDR2 is YFSETQ. CDR3 sequence: CASSSGGTGLNEQFF. For the CDR3, the DNA is TGCGCCAGCAGCTCAGGAGGGACAGGGTTGAATGAGCAGTTCTTC.